This TCR beta chain was recorded in a study of T cell repertoires in cytomegalovirus infection. Looking at the study overall: TCR beta signatures that were public indicated CMV infection and matching HLA type. General observations from the study: Cumulative frequency (of public TCR beta family members) identified carriers of CMV plus the relevant HLA. Predominance within the ex vivo response was attributable to HLA-C-restricted CMV-specific TCR beta clonotypes.

Losses at the gene ends were 6 bases for V and 5 bases for J; bases not matched to a gene: 10. From germline, CDR1 is MNHEY and CDR2 SVGAGI. The CDR3 consists of 16 residues. This clonotype was observed at least ten times. What it binds is unknown. TCRdb re-called the reads through MiXCR, storing one row per CDR3 protein. The data hold hundreds of thousands of distinct CDR3 sequences, with roughly a sixth observed a single time. The sample taken for sequencing was PBMCs. This receptor was identified in a human donor in good health (CMV status not recorded). Some clones in this sample may be carry-over from other donors' samples. The V and J genes are TRBV6-5 and TRBJ1-6; 7 bases agree with TRBD1. The DNA of the CDR3 is TGTGCCAGCAGAGAAACATACAGGGGTGATAATTCACCCCTCCACTTT. Translating it yields CASRETYRGDNSPLHF.